This T cell receptor (beta chain) stems from a study of T cell repertoires in cytomegalovirus infection. Study overall: Public TCR beta signatures provided an indication of both CMV infection and a matching HLA type.

TCRdb independently ran MiXCR on the reads; one entry per CDR3 protein. The top ten clones hold around 8.7% of a sample with 250,000 to 300,000 distinct CDR3 sequences, roughly an eighth of them seen once. Trimming removed 3 bases at V and 3 bases at J, with 14 bases between. The CDR3 length is 15 residues. Germline V CDR1 and CDR2: SGHAT, FQNNGV. This clonotype occurred a few times. This chain joins TRBV11-2 and TRBJ2-5; maybe TRBD2 (6 bases). This sequence originates from a human donor in good health (CMV status not recorded). Some clones in this sample may be carry-over from other donors' samples. The sample taken for sequencing was PBMCs. CDR3 coding DNA: TGTGCCAGCAGCTTCAACCATGGAGGGAAAGAGACCCAGTACTTC. As protein: CASSFNHGGKETQYF.